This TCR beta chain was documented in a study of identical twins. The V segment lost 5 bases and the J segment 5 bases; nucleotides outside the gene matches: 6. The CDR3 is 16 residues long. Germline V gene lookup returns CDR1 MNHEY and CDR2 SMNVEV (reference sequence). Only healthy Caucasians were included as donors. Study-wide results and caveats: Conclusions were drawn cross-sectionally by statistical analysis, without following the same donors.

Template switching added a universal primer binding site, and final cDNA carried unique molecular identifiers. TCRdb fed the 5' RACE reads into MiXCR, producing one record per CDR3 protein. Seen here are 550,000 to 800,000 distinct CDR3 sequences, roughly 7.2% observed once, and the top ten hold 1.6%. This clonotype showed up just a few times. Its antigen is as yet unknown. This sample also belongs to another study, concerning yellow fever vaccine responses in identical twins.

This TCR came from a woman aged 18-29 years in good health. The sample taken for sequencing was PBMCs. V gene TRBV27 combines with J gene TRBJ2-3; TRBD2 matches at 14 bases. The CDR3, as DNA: TGTGCCAGCAGTGCGGGACTAGCGGGAGTGGAAGATACGCAGTATTTT. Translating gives CASSAGLAGVEDTQYF.